These 7 T cell receptor beta chains originate from one sample sequenced in a study of cytomegalovirus exposure and HLA in healthy donors. Both 60 Vbeta primers and 13 Jbeta primers went into the PCR. The data were produced by immunoSEQ multiplex PCR, yet TCRdb's version contains in-frame clones alone and is incomplete. This table holds 45,000 to 60,000 clones. The sequencing sample was made of PBMCs. The receptors derive from a middle-aged woman in good health and CMV-seronegative.

The chain has TRBV29-1 and TRBJ2-1; 8 bases fit TRBD1. The V and J ends lost 6 bases and 13 bases, in that order; junction bases with no gene match: 11. This CDR3 is built from 12 residues. The germline CDR1 and CDR2 sequences are SQVTM and ANQGSEA. The CDR3 protein is CSVEDRVGSQFF. As DNA, the CDR3 is TGCAGCGTCGAGGACAGGGTAGGGTCTCAGTTCTTC.

This CDR3 is CASSELQGAGQPQHF. Written as DNA, the CDR3 is TGTGCCAGCAGTGAGCTACAGGGGGCTGGTCAGCCCCAGCATTTT. This rearrangement joins TRBV6-1 to TRBJ1-5, with TRBD1 matching over 9 bases. Germline V gene sequence: CDR1 MNHNS, CDR2 SASEGT. The CDR3 runs 15 residues. Trimming removed 3 bases from V and 6 bases from J; junction bases left unmatched: 6.

The gene calls are TRBV2 and TRBJ1-1; 10 positions match TRBD1. Trimming took 4 bases from V and 7 from J; bases not matched to a gene: 6. This CDR3 comprises 14 residues. Germline loops: CDR1 SNHLY, CDR2 FYNNEI. The CDR3 bases are TGTGCCAGCAGTGGGCCCTGGGACAGGGGTGAAGCTTTCTTT. Protein product: CASSGPWDRGEAFF.

The chain employs TRBV13 and TRBJ1-4; D is possibly TRBD1 (6 bases). V shed 4 bases and J shed 4 bases, with 10 bases lying between them. The CDR3 spans 14 residues. CDR1 and CDR2 (germline): PRHDT, FYEKMQ (reference sequence). Here the CDR3 DNA reads TGTGCCAGCAGCTCTATAGGGGGTAATGAAAAACTGTTTTTT. Its translation: CASSSIGGNEKLFF. The whole variable domain, remainder taken from reference TRBV13 and TRBJ1-4, is AAGVIQSPRHLIKEKRETATLKCYPIPRHDTVYWYQQGPGQDPQFLISFYEKMQSDKGSIPDRFSAQQFSDYHSELNMSSLELGDSALYFCASSSIGGNEKLFFGSGTQLSVL.

This rearrangement joins TRBV6-5 to TRBJ2-5; 9 bases fit TRBD2. Unmatched junction bases numbered 9, after V lost 8 bases and J lost 5 bases. Germline V gives CDR1 MNHEY, CDR2 SVGAGI. CDR3 length: 14 amino acids. The CDR3 reads CASGPGLAWETQYF. The CDR3 DNA reads as TGTGCCAGCGGCCCGGGACTAGCTTGGGAGACCCAGTACTTC.

The chain carries TRBV30 and TRBJ2-2; TRBD2 is a possible D gene (6 bases). V was trimmed by 0 bases and J by 0 bases, leaving 14 bases between them. Germline CDR1 GTSNPN, CDR2 SVGIG (reference sequence). This CDR3 has 17 residues. As DNA, the CDR3 is TGTGCCTGGAGTGTAGGCCGGGTAGCGGCGAACACCGGGGAGCTGTTTTTT. Its protein product is CAWSVGRVAANTGELFF.

The genes are TRBV29-1 and TRBJ1-3, with D possibly TRBD1 on 6 matching bases. Trimming removed 6 bases from V and 1 base from J, with 16 bases in between. Per the germline V gene, CDR1 is SQVTM and CDR2 is ANQGSEA. This CDR3 has 15 amino acids. The CDR3 nucleotides are TGCAGCGTGGAAACAGGGATCCGGTCTGGAAACACCATATATTTT. Translation: CSVETGIRSGNTIYF.